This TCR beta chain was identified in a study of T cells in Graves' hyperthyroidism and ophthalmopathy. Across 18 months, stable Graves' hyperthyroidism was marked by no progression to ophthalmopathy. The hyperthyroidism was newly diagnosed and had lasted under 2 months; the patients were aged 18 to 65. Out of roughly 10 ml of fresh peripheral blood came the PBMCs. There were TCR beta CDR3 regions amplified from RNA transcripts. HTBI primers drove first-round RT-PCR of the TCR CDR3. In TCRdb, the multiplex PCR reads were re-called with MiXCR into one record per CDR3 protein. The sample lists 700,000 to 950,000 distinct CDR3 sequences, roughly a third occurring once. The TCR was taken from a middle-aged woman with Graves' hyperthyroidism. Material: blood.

The CDR3 here is CASGGFNNQPQHF. In DNA form, the CDR3 reads TGTGCCAGCGGGGGGTTCAACAATCAGCCCCAGCATTTT. The chain has TRBV2 and TRBJ1-5; D might be TRBD1 (5 bases). The ends were cut back, 8 bases at V and 3 bases at J, with 11 bases in the middle. This CDR3 region has 13 residues. CDR1 and CDR2 from the germline V gene are SNHLY and FYNNEI.